Below, 27 T cell receptor beta chains from the same sample are listed, as sequenced in a study of a mutant IDH1 vaccine in newly diagnosed glioma. Stated time point: week 11, during vaccination. Vaccination comprised doses that each held 300 ug of mutant IDH1 20-mer peptide, plus topical imiquimod. Using immunoSEQ multiplex PCR, the repertoire was profiled, and TCRdb retains in-frame clones only, with some absent. This sample has about 25,000 clones, with approximately 80% found just once. These TCRs' antigens remain unknown. This material consisted of PBMCs, taken from a glioma patient whose treatment included an IDH1 peptide vaccine. These receptors originate from a woman aged 18-29 years with glioma.

This clone showed up just a few times. The chain links TRBV27 to TRBJ2-2; D is unresolved. V lost 6 bases and J 4 bases, leaving 9 bases between the germline ends. Germline assignment: CDR1 MNHEY and CDR2 SMNVEV (reference sequence). This CDR3 has 13 amino acids. The CDR3 bases are TGTGCCAGCAGGCACAGTGCCACCGGGGAGCTGTTTTTT. As protein: CASRHSATGELFF.

V usage is TRBV6-5 and J usage is TRBJ1-2, with 8 bases identical to TRBD1. The V and J ends lost 2 bases and 6 bases, in that order; junction bases with no gene match: 5. Germline CDR1 reads MNHEY; CDR2 reads SVGAGI. CDR3 length: 14 amino acids. The CDR3 loop reads CASSYRPGGNGYTF. The CDR3 DNA reads TGTGCCAGCAGTTACCGGCCAGGGGGCAATGGCTACACCTTC.

The CDR3 region is CSVFPTTDTQYF. CDR3 DNA sequence: TGCAGCGTTTTCCCAACCACAGATACGCAGTATTTT. The rearrangement links TRBV29-1 to TRBJ2-3, with unresolved D. The germline V gene has CDR1 SQVTM and CDR2 ANQGSEA. Trimming removed 5 bases from V and 2 bases from J, with 8 bases in between. This CDR3 spans 12 amino acids.

The chain is built from TRBV5-1 and TRBJ2-7; D remains ambiguous. The V end was cut by 6 bases, the J end by 0 bases, with 16 bases between. Per germline, CDR1 SGHRS and CDR2 YFSETQ. The CDR3 is 15 residues long. The CDR3 coding sequence is TGCGCCAGCACCCCCCCTACGGGTAGCTCCTACGAGCAGTACTTC. Protein product: CASTPPTGSSYEQYF.

The chain couples TRBV2 to TRBJ1-1; TRBD1 might be the D (5 bases). Germline-derived CDR1 and CDR2 are SNHLY and FYNNEI. The CDR3 is made up of 14 amino acids. Trimming stripped 7 bases from V and 1 base from J, with 13 bases between. CDR3 bases: TGTGCCAGCACCCCGGGACGGCAGAACACTGAAGCTTTCTTT. Translating gives CASTPGRQNTEAFF. The entire variable domain, with the rest obtained from reference TRBV2 and TRBJ1-1, is as follows: EPEVTQTPSHQVTQMGQEVILRCVPISNHLYFYWYRQILGQKVEFLVSFYNNEISEKSEIFDDQFSVERPDGSNFTLKIRSTKLEDSAMYFCASTPGRQNTEAFFGQGTRLTVV.

The rearrangement joins TRBV9 to TRBJ2-3, with a weak D call TRBD1 (6 bases). The CDR3 loop spans 17 amino acids. Trimming removed 4 bases at V and 4 bases at J, with 22 bases between. Per germline, CDR1 SGDLS and CDR2 YYNGEE. In nucleotides, the CDR3 is TGTGCCAGCAGCACCAATGTGGGGGCATCAGGAGCAGATACGCAGTATTTT. This gives the protein CASSTNVGASGADTQYF.

The V and J genes are TRBV7-3 and TRBJ1-1; 7 bases line up with TRBD1. There are 14 residues in the CDR3. From germline, CDR1 is SGHTA and CDR2 FQGTGA. V lost 5 bases and J lost 6; bases outside the gene matches: 9. The CDR3 nucleotides read TGTGCCAGCAGCGCAACAGGGGTAGGCGCTGAAGCTTTCTTT. Residues: CASSATGVGAEAFF.

This clone is a singleton in its sample. The J gene is TRBJ1-4, the V gene TRBV6-5; maybe TRBD1 (6 bases). The germline gives CDR1 MNHEY, CDR2 SVGAGI. V gave up 0 bases and J gave up 4 bases, with 9 bases separating them. This CDR3 contains 15 residues. CDR3 sequence reads: CASSYSVGGNEKLFF. In DNA, the CDR3 is TGTGCCAGCAGTTACTCCGTAGGGGGTAATGAAAAACTGTTTTTT.

This chain links TRBV10-3 with TRBJ2-1; 10 nucleotides align to TRBD2. This CDR3 contains 20 residues. CDR1 and CDR2 (germline): ENHRY, SYGVKD. V shed 7 bases, J shed 6 bases, and the junction held 24 bases outside the gene matches. The CDR3 DNA reads as TGTGCCATCACCCGAGGGGGCAGGGCGCTAGCGGGAGCCCCCGGCAATGAGCAGTTCTTC. Translating gives CAITRGGRALAGAPGNEQFF.

The chain carries TRBV2 and TRBJ2-5; D might be TRBD1 (5 bases). Germline assignment: CDR1 SNHLY and CDR2 FYNNEI. The CDR3 totals 10 residues. V gave up 3 bases and J gave up 9 bases, with 5 bases separating them. CDR3 DNA: TGTGCCAGCAGTGAGGGGCCCCAGTACTTC. Its protein is CASSEGPQYF.

The genes are TRBV6-6 and TRBJ1-1; no clear D. This CDR3 is 16 amino acids long. Deletions cut 2 bases from V and 0 bases from J, with 13 bases between. The germline gives CDR1 MNHNY, CDR2 SVGAGI (reference sequence). CDR3: CASSYPLERMNTEAFF. DNA of the CDR3: TGTGCCAGCAGTTACCCACTGGAGCGCATGAACACTGAAGCTTTCTTT.

The gene calls are TRBV14 and TRBJ2-3, with 9 bases matching TRBD1. In germline, CDR1 is SGHDN, CDR2 FVKESK. The CDR3 loop spans 14 amino acids. The ends lost 3 bases at V and 3 bases at J; junction bases unmatched: 1. In DNA form, the CDR3 reads TGTGCCAGCAGCCACGACAGGGGGACAGATACGCAGTATTTT. As protein: CASSHDRGTDTQYF.

The chain combines TRBV27 with TRBJ2-7; D unclear. The CDR3 totals 16 residues. Trimming left V 6 bases short and J 4 bases short, with 22 bases between. Germline CDR1 is MNHEY and CDR2 is SMNVEV (reference sequence). CDR3 sequence (DNA): TGTGCCAGCAGCTTCCCTCTTATCCCTAGAAATTACGAGCAGTACTTC. Its translation: CASSFPLIPRNYEQYF.

The chain uses TRBV14 and TRBJ2-7; D possibly corresponds to TRBD2 (6 bases). Germline V gene data show CDR1 as SGHDN and CDR2 as FVKESK. Trimming took off 0 bases at V and 2 bases at J, with 17 bases between the two ends. This CDR3 comprises 17 residues. DNA of the CDR3: TGTGCCAGCAGCCAAGATTATCGGTTTGGGGGGACCTACGAGCAGTACTTC. Protein product: CASSQDYRFGGTYEQYF.

This chain joins TRBV5-4 and TRBJ2-1, with D possibly being TRBD2 (5 bases). Germline CDR1 reads SGHNT; CDR2 reads YYREEE (reference sequence). V lost 1 base, J lost 7 bases, and 12 bases lay in between. The CDR3 has 14 residues. CDR3 in amino acids: CASSLPPSQNEQFF. The CDR3 DNA sequence: TGTGCCAGCAGCTTGCCTCCTAGCCAGAATGAGCAGTTCTTC. The complete variable domain, with remaining parts taken from reference TRBV5-4 and TRBJ2-1, reads ETGVTQSPTHLIKTRGQQVTLRCSSQSGHNTVSWYQQALGQGPQFIFQYYREEENGRGNFPPRFSGLQFPNYSSELNVNALELDDSALYLCASSLPPSQNEQFFGPGTRLTVL.

This chain uses TRBV13 with TRBJ1-2; 9 nucleotides line up with TRBD1. Per germline, CDR1 PRHDT and CDR2 FYEKMQ (reference sequence). The V and J ends lost 5 bases and 6 bases, in that order; junction bases with no gene match: 7. CDR3 length: 14 residues. CDR3 residues: CASSPGTGYHGYTF. Written as DNA, the CDR3 is TGTGCCAGCAGCCCCGGGACAGGGTATCATGGCTACACCTTC. Full variable domain (rest looked up from reference TRBV13 and TRBJ1-2): AAGVIQSPRHLIKEKRETATLKCYPIPRHDTVYWYQQGPGQDPQFLISFYEKMQSDKGSIPDRFSAQQFSDYHSELNMSSLELGDSALYFCASSPGTGYHGYTFGSGTRLTVV.

The CDR3 DNA is TGTGCCACTTGCTTGACCCGGGCGGGCACCGGGGAGCTGTTTTTT. Translation gives CATCLTRAGTGELFF. This chain joins TRBV10-3 and TRBJ2-2, with D possibly being TRBD2 (5 bases). Trimming took off 10 bases at V and 4 bases at J, with 19 bases between the two ends. Germline CDR1 is ENHRY and CDR2 is SYGVKD. CDR3 length: 15 amino acids.

The chain joins TRBV5-1 to TRBJ1-4; no definite D call. V lost 3 bases, J lost 3 bases, and 6 bases lay in between. Germline loops: CDR1 SGHRS, CDR2 YFSETQ. The CDR3 totals 13 residues. CDR3 coding DNA: TGCGCCAGCAGCTGGGCAGCTAATGAAAAACTGTTTTTT. Translating it yields CASSWAANEKLFF.

This clone was seen a single time. The genes are TRBV1 and TRBJ1-2. TRBV1 is termed a pseudogene. The CDR3 totals 18 residues. CDR3 sequence reads: CTSSLGTLWGRLPNGYTF. CDR3 DNA: TGCACCAGCAGCCTCGGGACGTTGTGGGGTCGTCTCCCGAATGGCTACACCTTC.

This chain links TRBV4-3 with TRBJ2-5; weak D call: TRBD1 (5 bases). The V end lost 4 bases, the J end lost 4 bases, and 10 bases lay between the germline ends. CDR1 is LGHNA and CDR2 is YSLEER in the germline V gene. CDR3 length: 13 residues. CDR3 DNA sequence: TGCGCCAGCAGCCGCCATCAGGGAGAGACCCAGTACTTC. Amino acids: CASSRHQGETQYF.

This chain connects TRBV4-1 to TRBJ2-3; 7 nucleotides align to TRBD1. CDR1 is MGHRA, CDR2 YSYEKL, per germline. Trimming at V came to 2 bases and at J to 9 bases, leaving 2 bases not matched to a gene. This CDR3 has 12 amino acids. This CDR3 reads CASSQTGVTQYF. The DNA for the CDR3 is TGCGCCAGCAGCCAAACAGGGGTAACGCAGTATTTT.

V gene TRBV25-1 combines with J gene TRBJ1-5, with 11 nucleotides matching TRBD1. The germline V gene encodes CDR1 MGHDK and CDR2 SYGVNS. The CDR3 is made up of 14 amino acids. After removal of 3 bases from V and 7 bases from J, the junction contained 2 bases not matched to a gene. The CDR3 DNA follows: TGTGCCAGCAGTGAGGGACAGGGGGTCCAGCCCCAGCATTTT. Residues: CASSEGQGVQPQHF.

This clone was seen just once. The V and J genes are TRBV18 and TRBJ1-5; 7 bases agree with TRBD1. CDR1 and CDR2 (germline): KGHSH, LQKENI. This CDR3 spans 16 amino acids. Losses at the gene ends were 3 bases for V and 1 base for J; bases not matched to a gene: 6. The DNA of the CDR3 is TGTGCCAGCTCACCGACGCAGGGGGGAAGCAATCAGCCCCAGCATTTT. Residues: CASSPTQGGSNQPQHF.

This chain's CDR3 is CASSLMKGHYNSPLHF. The CDR3, as DNA: TGCGCCAGCAGCTTAATGAAGGGACACTATAATTCACCCCTCCACTTT. The chain links TRBV5-1 to TRBJ1-6; tentatively, D is TRBD1 (6 bases). V shed 2 bases and J shed 3 bases, with 12 bases lying between them. The CDR3 contains 16 residues. The germline CDR1 and CDR2 sequences are SGHRS and YFSETQ.

This clone has a handful of counts. The chain joins TRBV2 to TRBJ1-2, with D possibly being TRBD1 (5 bases). Trimming pared 6 bases from V and 3 bases from J, leaving 14 bases between. Germline V CDR1 and CDR2: SNHLY, FYNNEI. The CDR3 has 14 residues. CDR3 sequence: CASSMRGEDYGYTF. The CDR3 nucleotides are TGTGCCAGCAGCATGAGAGGGGAAGACTATGGCTACACCTTC.

The V and J genes are TRBV19 and TRBJ2-5, with unresolved D. Germline V gives CDR1 LNHDA, CDR2 SQIVND (reference sequence). Trimming left V 3 bases short and J 2 bases short, with 7 bases between. CDR3 size: 13 residues. The DNA for the CDR3 is TGTGCCAGTAGTATCGTCCCTCAAGAGACCCAGTACTTC. Translated: CASSIVPQETQYF.

V is TRBV19 and J is TRBJ1-5, with D unresolved. Per the germline V gene, CDR1 is LNHDA and CDR2 is SQIVND (reference sequence). Trimming cost V 6 bases and J 0 bases, with 15 bases left between them. The length of the CDR3 is 16 residues. This chain's CDR3 is CASRTPKTLSNQPQHF. The CDR3 DNA is TGTGCCAGTAGGACTCCCAAGACACTTAGCAATCAGCCCCAGCATTTT.